This passage covers 6 T cell receptor beta chains from one sample sequenced in a study of blood T cell repertoires in COVID-19. Repertoires were generated with immunoSEQ multiplex PCR, while TCRdb's copy carries only in-frame clones and drops some. The sample has tens of thousands of clones; roughly four fifths are singletons. The sample comprised peripheral blood. These receptors were taken from a human donor in a cohort sampled during active COVID-19.

This clone was seen more than once but under ten times. The chain combines TRBV5-1 with TRBJ2-2; 9 nucleotides agree with TRBD2. The CDR3 runs 20 residues. Unmatched junction bases numbered 19, after V lost 4 bases and J lost 3 bases. Germline V gene sequence: CDR1 SGHRS, CDR2 YFSETQ. DNA for the CDR3: TGCGCCAGCAGCCCAATAGGGGACAGACGAGCGGGGGGAGACACCGGGGAGCTGTTTTTT. Translating gives CASSPIGDRRAGGDTGELFF.

V is TRBV6-5 and J is TRBJ1-3, with D unclear. V shed 6 bases and J shed 3 bases, with 15 bases lying between them. CDR1 MNHEY and CDR2 SVGAGI come from the germline V gene. The CDR3 has 15 amino acids. CDR3 loop: CASRIGGSFGNTIYF. DNA of the CDR3: TGTGCCAGCAGGATTGGAGGGAGTTTTGGAAACACCATATATTTT.

This chain connects TRBV7-9 to TRBJ2-3; 13 bases match TRBD2. The CDR3 spans 17 residues. The germline V gene encodes CDR1 SEHNR and CDR2 FQNEAQ (reference sequence). The V gene end was trimmed by 5 bases and the J gene end by 0 bases; junction bases not matched to a gene: 5. The CDR3 DNA reads as TGTGCCAGCAGCAAAGGGACTAGCGGGGCGAGCACAGATACGCAGTATTTT. Protein sequence: CASSKGTSGASTDTQYF.

The chain carries TRBV6-6 and TRBJ1-1; TRBD1 agrees at 11 bases. The ends lost 5 bases at V and 6 bases at J; junction bases unmatched: 8. CDR3 length: 15 residues. The germline CDR1 and CDR2 sequences are MNHNY and SVGAGI (reference sequence). DNA for the CDR3: TGTGCCAGCAGTGCACCCGGGACAGGGGGTCCTGAAGCTTTCTTT. Encoded protein: CASSAPGTGGPEAFF.

The chain recombines TRBV11-2 with TRBJ2-1; D perhaps matches TRBD1 (5 bases). CDR1 is SGHAT and CDR2 is FQNNGV in the germline V gene. Deletions cut 3 bases from V and 7 bases from J, with 10 bases between. This CDR3 is built from 13 residues. CDR3 DNA sequence: TGTGCCAGCAGCTTGACAGTGGAAAATGAGCAGTTCTTC. Translated, it gives CASSLTVENEQFF.

The chain links TRBV28 to TRBJ1-2; the match to TRBD1 covers 8 bases. Unmatched junction bases numbered 8, after V lost 3 bases and J lost 8 bases. Germline CDR1 is MDHEN and CDR2 is SYDVKM. The CDR3 sequence is 14 residues long. This CDR3 is CASSLRTGRRGYTF. The CDR3 DNA reads TGTGCCAGCAGTTTGCGGACAGGGAGGAGAGGCTACACCTTC.